Listed below are T cell receptor beta chains from one sample, sequenced in a study of post-analysis software for immune sequencing data. TCRdb reanalysed the PCR reads using MiXCR and keeps one entry per CDR3 protein. Among about 260,000 distinct CDR3 sequences, 35% to 40% were seen once, and the ten largest hold 4% to 6%. Sample: blood. These receptors were taken from a girl aged 10-17 years with multiple sclerosis. CDR3s include the opening cysteine and the closing phenylalanine or tryptophan.

TRBV27 | CASRGSWGELFF
TRBV9 | CASSSPSGRETQYF
TRBV4-1 | CASSQDPGQALNQPQHF
TRBV2 | CASCPVGMNTEAFF
TRBV27 | CASSFGGNYGCTF
TRBV10-3 | CAISDPAGDGNTEAFF
TRBV25-1 | CASSVRTELNTEAFF
TRBV27 | CASSFQTSWGNEQYF
TRBV5-1 | CASSLEGTSGGRQYF
TRBV7-2 | CASSLRSGSPYEQYF
TRBV11-2 | CASSLRADLSYNEQFF
TRBV30 | CAWSGTGATEAFF
TRBV28 | CASSLATGKGSPLHF
TRBV10-1 | CASSPFSSGGSDEQFF
TRBV7-9 | CASSRPGGRQFF
TRBV7-2 | CASSSQREQFF
TRBV12-3/TRBV12-4 | CASSLKGTGGVTGELFF
TRBV24-1 | CATSDAAGFNQPQHF
TRBV18 | CASSPGQNYGYTF
TRBV2 | CASRERTGDTDTQYF
TRBV20-1 | CSARDPGQGAGEQYF
TRBV28 | CASSFVVRGSPGELFF
TRBV28 | CASSYPGGAFTDTQYF
TRBV20-1 | CSARSLAGNTDTQYF
TRBV29-1 | CSGGGRDDEKLFF
TRBV29-1 | CSVAGGQRELFF
TRBV12-3/TRBV12-4 | CASSPGTSGLGEQYF
TRBV2 | CASAPGHYNEQFF
TRBV6-5 | CASSKMQGTGANVLTF
TRBV28 | CASSPPLAGGPYNEQFF
TRBV7-2 | CASGLGGASGYEQYF
TRBV12-3/TRBV12-4 | CASSLWLEGMLGRNTEAFF
TRBV4-1 | CASSQTDEKLFF
TRBV24-1 | CATSDPGGIGQPQHF
TRBV20-1 | CSARDPKTSTDTQYF
TRBV5-1 | CASSMGQPTNEKLFF
TRBV7-2 | CASSLGLAGDQETQYF
TRBV25-1 | CASSEINRDREQGETQYF
TRBV4-1 | CASSQATGRGYTF
TRBV20-1 | CSARDHQRGEGETQYF
TRBV12-3/TRBV12-4 | CASSFTSEQYF
TRBV28 | CASAGWLAGGDRDTQYF
TRBV7-2 | CASSLSPREPYNEQYF
TRBV11-2 | CASSFQGGAGETQYF
TRBV4-1 | CASSQEGGRTSSYNEQFF
TRBV7-2 | CASSRRTGDFYNEQFF
TRBV4-2 | CASSQEGASANTGELFF
TRBV28 | CASSYLDRYSNQPQHF
TRBV28 | CASSLLSDFADTQYF
TRBV3-1 | CASSLSEGGLAKNIQYF
TRBV4-1 | CASSPSSFGGYTF
TRBV4-3 | CASSRDRSYEQYF
TRBV5-1 | CASSEGQGTNNSPLHF
TRBV3-1 | CASSQDNRLAGEAFF
TRBV28 | CASSRHSNQPQHF
TRBV5-5 | CASSQVPSPYNEQFF
TRBV12-3/TRBV12-4 | CASTYSGSPTYEQYF